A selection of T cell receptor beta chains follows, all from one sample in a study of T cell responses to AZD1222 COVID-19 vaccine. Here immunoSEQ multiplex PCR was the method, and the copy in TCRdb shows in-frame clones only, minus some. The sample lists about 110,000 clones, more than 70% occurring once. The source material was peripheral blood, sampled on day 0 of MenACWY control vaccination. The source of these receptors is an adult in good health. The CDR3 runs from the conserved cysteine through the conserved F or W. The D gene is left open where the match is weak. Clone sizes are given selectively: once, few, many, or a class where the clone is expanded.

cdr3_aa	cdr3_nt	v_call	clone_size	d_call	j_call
CASSQTTGSTPGQFF	TGTGCCAGCAGCCAGACTACCGGGAGCACCCCGGGGCAGTTCTTC	TRBV3-1/TRBV3-2	many	.	TRBJ2-1
CASLPGTATEKLFF	TGTGCCAGCTTACCCGGGACCGCCACCGAAAAACTGTTTTTT	TRBV2	.	.	TRBJ1-4
CASSSTTSGSYNEQFF	TGTGCCAGCAGCTCCACGACTAGCGGATCATACAATGAGCAGTTCTTC	TRBV4-2	medium-sized	TRBD2	TRBJ2-1
CASSLVGGGNTEAFF	TGTGCCAGCAGTTTGGTCGGAGGGGGGAACACTGAAGCTTTCTTT	TRBV28	.	.	TRBJ1-1
CASSPRILRDSSGNTIYF	TGCGCCAGCAGCCCAAGGATACTTAGGGACAGCTCTGGAAACACCATATATTTT	TRBV4-1	.	TRBD1	TRBJ1-3
CASSPRAGGLETQYF	TGTGCCAGCAGCCCGCGGGCAGGGGGCTTGGAGACCCAGTACTTC	TRBV9	.	TRBD1	TRBJ2-5
CAWKRGPPTGELFF	TGTGCCTGGAAGCGCGGGCCTCCGACCGGGGAGCTGTTTTTT	TRBV30	.	.	TRBJ2-2
CASSLELQFTEAFF	TGTGCCAGCAGCTTAGAGTTGCAGTTCACTGAAGCTTTCTTT	TRBV7-9	.	.	TRBJ1-1
CASSPIAGALNQPQHF	TGTGCCAGCAGCCCTATAGCAGGGGCGCTCAATCAGCCCCAGCATTTT	TRBV5-8	.	.	TRBJ1-5
CASSFGTDNYGYTF	TGTGCCAGCAGCTTTGGGACCGACAACTATGGCTACACCTTC	TRBV5-4	.	.	TRBJ1-2
CAISFGGNYGYTF	TGTGCCATCAGTTTTGGGGGTAACTATGGCTACACCTTC	TRBV10-3	.	.	TRBJ1-2
CASSLTGSGYTF	TGTGCCAGCAGCCTAACAGGGTCTGGCTACACCTTC	TRBV3-1/TRBV3-2	.	.	TRBJ1-2
CASSLGLLTTYNSPLHF	TGTGCCAGCAGTTTGGGCCTCCTCACCACCTATAATTCACCCCTCCACTTT	TRBV27	few	.	TRBJ1-6
CASSLYHSDRGDQPQHF	TGTGCCAGCAGCCTATACCACTCCGACAGGGGGGATCAGCCCCAGCATTTT	TRBV4-2	.	TRBD1	TRBJ1-5
CASSLAGTGFHEQYF	TGTGCCAGCAGCTTAGCCGGGACAGGGTTCCACGAGCAGTACTTC	TRBV7-9	.	TRBD1	TRBJ2-7
CASSSGMVWQTQYF	TGTGCCAGCAGTTCGGGCATGGTGTGGCAGACCCAGTACTTC	TRBV6-5	once	.	TRBJ2-5
CASSQGMKNTEAFF	TGCGCCAGCAGCCAAGGGATGAAGAACACTGAAGCTTTCTTT	TRBV4-1	.	.	TRBJ1-1
CASSLAYEQYF	TGTGCCAGCAGCTTGGCGTACGAGCAGTACTTC	TRBV5-5	.	.	TRBJ2-7
CASRRTGGFTDTQYF	TGCGCCAGCAGGAGGACAGGGGGCTTTACAGATACGCAGTATTTT	TRBV10-2	.	TRBD1	TRBJ2-3
CASSIGQGAIYGYTF	TGTGCCAGCAGCATCGGACAGGGGGCAATCTATGGCTACACCTTC	TRBV5-6	.	TRBD1	TRBJ1-2
CASSLVDRGRRTNEKLFF	TGTGCCAGCAGCTTGGTGGACAGGGGGAGGCGAACTAATGAAAAACTGTTTTTT	TRBV7-3	.	TRBD1	TRBJ1-4
CASSLTLTSGTYEQYF	TGCGCCAGCAGCCTCACACTGACTAGCGGGACCTACGAGCAGTACTTC	TRBV5-1	.	TRBD2	TRBJ2-7
CASSDFFRGEYEQYF	TGCGCCAGCAGTGATTTTTTCCGAGGGGAGTACGAGCAGTACTTC	TRBV10-1	.	.	TRBJ2-7
CASGPGETEAFF	TGTGCTAGTGGCCCCGGGGAGACTGAAGCTTTCTTT	TRBV12-5	.	.	TRBJ1-1
CASKGPNYGYTF	TGTGCCAGCAAAGGACCTAACTATGGCTACACCTTC	TRBV27	.	.	TRBJ1-2
CASSLALGEQETQYF	TGCGCCAGCAGCTTGGCTCTGGGGGAACAGGAGACCCAGTACTTC	TRBV5-1	.	.	TRBJ2-5
CASSPQTENTEAFF	TGTGCCAGCAGCCCTCAGACAGAAAACACTGAAGCTTTCTTT	TRBV9	.	.	TRBJ1-1
CASGPGGAETQYF	TGTGCTAGTGGCCCAGGGGGCGCAGAGACCCAGTACTTC	TRBV12-5	.	TRBD1	TRBJ2-5
CASRLDGDSGNTIYF	TGTGCCAGCCGATTAGACGGTGACTCTGGAAACACCATATATTTT	TRBV6-5	.	.	TRBJ1-3
CASSGQNYGYTF	TGTGCCAGTAGTGGGCAGAACTATGGCTACACCTTC	TRBV19	.	.	TRBJ1-2
CASRRVRGAGTDTQYF	TGTGCCAGTAGAAGGGTCCGGGGGGCTGGCACAGATACGCAGTATTTT	TRBV19	.	.	TRBJ2-3
CATSDLGWNQETQYF	TGTGCCACCAGTGATTTAGGCTGGAACCAAGAGACCCAGTACTTC	TRBV24-1	.	.	TRBJ2-5
CASTPGTRGYEQYF	TGTGCCAGCACCCCCGGGACTAGAGGCTACGAGCAGTACTTC	TRBV2	.	TRBD2	TRBJ2-7
CASSLTGDPMEGYTF	TGCGCCAGCAGCTTGACTGGGGACCCAATGGAAGGCTACACCTTC	TRBV5-1	.	.	TRBJ1-2
CASSLTTGGSEAFF	TGTGCCAGCAGCTTAACTACAGGGGGCTCTGAAGCTTTCTTT	TRBV7-8	.	TRBD1	TRBJ1-1
CASSLGVNEQFF	TGTGCCAGCAGCTTAGGCGTCAATGAGCAGTTCTTC	TRBV11-3	once	.	TRBJ2-1
CASSWGGGNQPQHF	TGTGCCAGCAGCTGGGGTGGGGGGAATCAGCCCCAGCATTTT	TRBV7-9	.	.	TRBJ1-5
CASSPRGRGYGYTF	TGTGCCAGCAGCCCCCGGGGCAGGGGGTATGGCTACACCTTC	TRBV3-1/TRBV3-2	.	TRBD1	TRBJ1-2
CASSLETNTEAFF	TGTGCCAGCAGCTTAGAGACCAACACTGAAGCTTTCTTT	TRBV7-9	.	.	TRBJ1-1
CASSQVGRGNTIYF	TGTGCCAGCAGCCAAGTTGGCCGAGGAAACACCATATATTTT	TRBV14	.	.	TRBJ1-3
CASSKTETYEQYF	TGTGCCAGCAGTAAGACAGAAACTTACGAGCAGTACTTC	TRBV2	.	.	TRBJ2-7
CASSHDPLTSLETQYF	TGCGCCAGCAGCCATGACCCCCTGACTAGCTTAGAGACCCAGTACTTC	TRBV4-1	.	TRBD2	TRBJ2-5
CASSLGAYEQYF	TGTGCCAGCAGCTTAGGAGCCTACGAGCAGTACTTC	TRBV7-9	.	.	TRBJ2-7
CASSEGGSYSNQPQHF	TGTGCCAGCAGTGAAGGAGGCAGTTATAGCAATCAGCCCCAGCATTTT	TRBV6-1	few	.	TRBJ1-5
CASSDSTSGGDTQYF	TGTGCCAGCAGTGACTCAACTAGCGGGGGAGATACGCAGTATTTT	TRBV6-4	.	TRBD2	TRBJ2-3
CASSRQSTYGYTF	TGTGCCAGCAGTAGGCAGAGCACCTATGGCTACACCTTC	TRBV12-3/TRBV12-4	.	.	TRBJ1-2
CASRVTGTSGKQQETQYF	TGTGCCAGCAGAGTAACCGGGACTAGCGGGAAGCAACAAGAGACCCAGTACTTC	TRBV21-1	.	.	TRBJ2-5
CASGRDHSTDTQYF	TGTGCCAGCGGGAGGGACCATAGCACAGATACGCAGTATTTT	TRBV6-5	few	TRBD2	TRBJ2-3
CAISEAGTGGNTIYF	TGTGCCATCAGTGAGGCAGGCACCGGAGGAAACACCATATATTTT	TRBV10-3	.	.	TRBJ1-3
CASSEGQGGGYTF	TGTGCCAGCAGTGAAGGGCAGGGGGGAGGCTACACCTTC	TRBV25-1	.	TRBD1	TRBJ1-2
CASSPGGGYSYEQYF	TGTGCCAGTAGTCCGGGCGGGGGTTACTCCTACGAGCAGTACTTC	TRBV19	.	TRBD2	TRBJ2-7
CASSLSGQSLSSGNTIYF	TGCGCCAGCAGCTTGAGCGGACAGAGTTTAAGCTCTGGAAACACCATATATTTT	TRBV5-1	.	.	TRBJ1-3
CASSPQGGRGLNYGYTF	TGTGCCAGCAGTCCCCAAGGGGGGAGGGGGCTTAACTATGGCTACACCTTC	TRBV27	.	TRBD1	TRBJ1-2
CASSFNRYTNEKLFF	TGCGCCAGCAGCTTCAACAGATATACTAATGAAAAACTGTTTTTT	TRBV5-1	.	.	TRBJ1-4
CASSSTGDNEQFF	TGTGCCAGCAGTTCGACAGGGGATAATGAGCAGTTCTTC	TRBV12-3/TRBV12-4	.	TRBD1	TRBJ2-1
CASSPTSGGQFF	TGTGCCAGCAGCCCGACTAGCGGGGGGCAGTTCTTC	TRBV6-2/TRBV6-3	.	TRBD2	TRBJ2-1
CASSFEGQPQHF	TGTGCCAGCAGTTTTGAGGGACAGCCCCAGCATTTT	TRBV27	.	.	TRBJ1-5
CASSPTGDYGYTF	TGTGCCAGCAGTCCCACAGGGGACTATGGCTACACCTTC	TRBV14	many	TRBD1	TRBJ1-2
CASSSNTLAGGYTF	TGTGCCAGCAGTTCGAACACCCTCGCGGGGGGCTACACCTTC	TRBV27	.	.	TRBJ1-2